The 15 T cell receptor beta chains below all came from one sample that was sequenced in a study of blood T cell repertoires in COVID-19. Here immunoSEQ multiplex PCR was the method, and the copy in TCRdb shows in-frame clones only, minus some. The sample contains roughly 200,000 clones, roughly 94% of which appear only once. Material: peripheral blood. These receptors originate from a man under 40 with COVID-19, enrolled during active disease.

The gene calls are TRBV6-5 and TRBJ2-1, with 9 positions matching TRBD2. The CDR3 has 14 amino acids. The junction had 11 bases not matched to a gene; V was cut back by 8 bases and J by 9 bases. Per germline, CDR1 MNHEY and CDR2 SVGAGI. The CDR3 protein is CASRRGGGAGEQFF. In nucleotides, the CDR3 is TGTGCCAGCCGCCGGGGCGGGGGGGCCGGTGAGCAGTTCTTC.

The chain is built from TRBV3-1 (or the pseudogene TRBV3-2) and TRBJ1-4, with 8 positions matching TRBD1. The ends lost 4 bases at V and 1 base at J; junction bases unmatched: 8. CDR1 LGHDT and CDR2 YNNKEL come from the germline V gene (reference sequence). The CDR3 consists of 17 residues. The CDR3 protein is CASSPGQGGVTNEKLFF. Here the CDR3 DNA reads TGTGCCAGCAGCCCCGGACAGGGTGGGGTAACTAATGAAAAACTGTTTTTT.

The chain is built from TRBV7-9 and TRBJ1-5; D might be TRBD1 (5 bases). Trimming took off 1 base at V and 5 bases at J, with 6 bases between the two ends. This CDR3 contains 13 residues. Germline V lookup: CDR1 SEHNR, CDR2 FQNEAQ (reference sequence). DNA of the CDR3: TGTGCCAGCAGCTTAGAGGGGTATCAGCCCCAGCATTTT. This gives the protein CASSLEGYQPQHF.

This rearrangement joins TRBV19 to TRBJ1-2, with D possibly TRBD1 on 5 matching bases. This CDR3 region has 14 residues. The germline V gene has CDR1 LNHDA and CDR2 SQIVND (reference sequence). V was clipped by 5 bases and J by 5 bases, with 15 bases between them. CDR3 bases: TGTGCCAGTAGTTTCGCTACAGGTGTTTATGGCTACACCTTC. Its translation: CASSFATGVYGYTF.

This clone was picked up one time. The chain has TRBV5-1 and TRBJ1-1; D not resolved. Per germline, CDR1 SGHRS and CDR2 YFSETQ. The V end lost 1 base, the J end lost 1 base, and 5 bases lay between the germline ends. The CDR3 is 13 residues long. The chain's CDR3 is CASSLQENTEAFF. The CDR3 DNA is TGCGCCAGCAGCTTGCAGGAGAACACTGAAGCTTTCTTT.

V gene TRBV11-3 combines with J gene TRBJ2-3; 9 positions agree with TRBD1. Germline V gene lookup returns CDR1 SGHNT and CDR2 YENEEA. Germline trimming cut 5 bases from V and 6 bases from J; bases unmatched to any gene: 12. The CDR3 totals 16 residues. The DNA of the CDR3 is TGTGCCAGCAGCGGCAACTCCGGGACAGGGATCGATACGCAGTATTTT. Translating gives CASSGNSGTGIDTQYF.

The chain recombines TRBV5-6 with TRBJ1-1; 8 bases are a match to TRBD1. V lost 3 bases, J lost 4 bases, and 11 bases stayed unmatched. Germline CDR1 SGHDT, CDR2 YYEEEE. There are 16 residues in the CDR3. CDR3: CASSYGQGVLSTEAFF. DNA of the CDR3: TGTGCCAGCAGCTACGGACAGGGCGTCTTGAGCACTGAAGCTTTCTTT.

The chain carries TRBV18 and TRBJ2-5; D remains unclear. This CDR3 is 13 amino acids long. Trimming took off 4 bases at V and 7 bases at J, with 13 bases between the two ends. Germline V lookup: CDR1 KGHSH, CDR2 LQKENI. CDR3 in amino acids: CASSQSPVLTQYF. CDR3 coding DNA: TGTGCCAGCTCACAATCACCGGTCTTGACCCAGTACTTC.

The V gene is TRBV28, the J gene TRBJ2-6; TRBD1 might be the D (6 bases). The V gene's germline CDR1 is MDHEN and CDR2 SYDVKM. There are 17 residues in the CDR3. Between the trimmed V and J ends, which lost 7 bases and 0 bases, there was a span of 16 bases. The DNA of the CDR3 is TGTGCCAGCACCCCCGGGCAGGGGACCTCTGGGGCCAACGTCCTGACTTTC. This translates into CASTPGQGTSGANVLTF.

This chain uses TRBV30 with TRBJ1-4; the D is unclear. The CDR3 sequence is 15 residues long. Germline values: CDR1 GTSNPN, CDR2 SVGIG (reference sequence). The V end was cut by 0 bases, the J end by 4 bases, with 12 bases between. CDR3 amino acids: CAWSVLGGYNEKLFF. The CDR3 coding sequence is TGTGCCTGGAGTGTACTTGGCGGCTATAATGAAAAACTGTTTTTT.

The CDR3 DNA reads as TGTGCCAGCTCACAAAGGCCCAGGGGGAACACTGAAGCTTTCTTT. Protein: CASSQRPRGNTEAFF. V usage is TRBV18 and J usage is TRBJ1-1; D may be TRBD1 (6 bases). The CDR3 is 15 amino acids. In germline, CDR1 is KGHSH, CDR2 LQKENI. V was cut by 4 bases and J by 1 base, with 13 bases left in between.

This rearrangement joins TRBV3-1 (or the pseudogene TRBV3-2) to TRBJ2-2; 11 bases line up with TRBD2. Germline values: CDR1 LGHDT, CDR2 YNNKEL (reference sequence). This CDR3 spans 17 amino acids. V lost 4 bases to trimming and J lost 1 base; unmatched junction nucleotides: 5. The CDR3 nucleotides are TGTGCCAGCAGCCTTCGAGGGACTAGCGGGAACACCGGGGAGCTGTTTTTT. Residues: CASSLRGTSGNTGELFF.

The genes are TRBV3-1 (or the pseudogene TRBV3-2) and TRBJ2-7; 8 positions agree with TRBD2. The CDR3 spans 14 residues. The V gene's germline CDR1 is LGHDT and CDR2 YNNKEL (reference sequence). Trimming at V came to 0 bases and at J to 4 bases, leaving 2 bases not matched to a gene. The CDR3 spells CASSQEAGGYEQYF. The CDR3, as DNA: TGTGCCAGCAGCCAAGAGGCGGGAGGTTACGAGCAGTACTTC.

The chain has TRBV11-2 and TRBJ2-2, with D tentatively TRBD1 (6 bases). CDR3 length: 15 residues. V was cut by 3 bases and J by 7 bases, with 15 bases left in between. Per germline, CDR1 SGHAT and CDR2 FQNNGV. The CDR3 DNA reads as TGTGCCAGCAGCTTCCTGGGGGCCAACGGCGGGGAGCTGTTTTTT. Protein: CASSFLGANGGELFF.

V is TRBV9 and J is TRBJ2-1; 14 bases map to TRBD2. This CDR3 spans 16 amino acids. Germline trimming cut 4 bases from V and 9 bases from J; bases unmatched to any gene: 9. The V gene's germline CDR1 is SGDLS and CDR2 YYNGEE. CDR3 residues: CASSLRTSGGTGEQFF. Written as DNA, the CDR3 is TGTGCCAGCAGCCTTCGGACTAGCGGGGGGACGGGTGAGCAGTTCTTC. Based on the CDR3 plus reference TRBV9 and TRBJ2-1, the full variable domain is DSGVTQTPKHLITATGQRVTLRCSPRSGDLSVYWYQQSLDQGLQFLIQYYNGEERAKGNILERFSAQQFPDLHSELNLSSLELGDSALYFCASSLRTSGGTGEQFFGPGTRLTVL.